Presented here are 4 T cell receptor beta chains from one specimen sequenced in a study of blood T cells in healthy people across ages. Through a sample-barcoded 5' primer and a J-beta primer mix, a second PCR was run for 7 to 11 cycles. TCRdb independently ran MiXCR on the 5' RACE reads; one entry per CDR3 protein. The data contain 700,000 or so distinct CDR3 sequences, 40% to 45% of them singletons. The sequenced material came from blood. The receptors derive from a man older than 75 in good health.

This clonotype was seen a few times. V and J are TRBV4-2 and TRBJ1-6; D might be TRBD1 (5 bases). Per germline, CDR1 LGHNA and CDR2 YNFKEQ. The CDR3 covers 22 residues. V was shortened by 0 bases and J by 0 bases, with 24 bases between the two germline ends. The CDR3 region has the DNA TGTGCCAGCAGCCAAGATAGTACAGGACCTACGGCCTCTAGCTCCTATAATTCACCCCTCCACTTT. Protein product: CASSQDSTGPTASSSYNSPLHF.

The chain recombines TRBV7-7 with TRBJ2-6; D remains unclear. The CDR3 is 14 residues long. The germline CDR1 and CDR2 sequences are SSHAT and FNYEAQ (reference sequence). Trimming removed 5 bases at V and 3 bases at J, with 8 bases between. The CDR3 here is CASSQGVGANVLTF. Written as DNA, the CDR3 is TGTGCCAGCAGCCAAGGAGTTGGGGCCAACGTCCTGACTTTC.

The DNA of the CDR3 is TGTGCCAGCAGCCAAGCAGGTGGCGGGGGAGGGGATGAGCAGTACTTC. The encoded protein is CASSQAGGGGGDEQYF. The chain joins TRBV4-2 to TRBJ2-5; TRBD2 matches at 7 bases. V trimming: 1 base; J trimming: 11 bases; junction bases outside the gene matches: 16. This CDR3 region has 16 residues. Per germline, CDR1 LGHNA and CDR2 YNFKEQ.

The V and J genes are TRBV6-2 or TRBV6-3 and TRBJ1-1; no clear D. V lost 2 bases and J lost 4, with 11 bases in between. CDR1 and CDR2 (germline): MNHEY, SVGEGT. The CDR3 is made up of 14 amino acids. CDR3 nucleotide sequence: TGTGCCAGCAGTTACGCCAGCCGGGGCACTGAAGCTTTCTTT. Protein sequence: CASSYASRGTEAFF.